This TCR beta chain came from a study of molecular identifiers for immune sequencing clone quantification. One entry per CDR3 protein, called by TCRdb with MiXCR from the PCR reads. The data hold approximately 630,000 distinct CDR3 sequences, with 25% observed a single time. The CDR3 sequence is 19 residues long. Germline values: CDR1 KGHSH, CDR2 LQKENI. Trimming took off 8 bases at V and 5 bases at J, with 33 bases between the two ends. The table lists this clonotype with many counts. The sample comprised naive CD8+ T cells from blood, with Jurkat cell RNA spiked in. Subset in this sample: FACS-sorted CD8+CD4-CCR7+CD45RA+ naive T cells. This chain connects TRBV18 to TRBJ1-1; D gene unclear. This receptor was identified in a human donor in good health. Some libraries in this study had Jurkat cell RNA spiked in. The CDR3 sequence is CASVTSSSRAVIGGTEAFF. For the CDR3, the DNA is TGTGCCAGCGTCACGTCGTCTTCCAGAGCCGTAATTGGAGGAACTGAAGCTTTCTTT.